The entry that follows covers one T cell receptor beta chain sequence. Assay: immunoSEQ multiplex PCR; the TCRdb copy retains only in-frame clones and omits some. In the table there are approximately 88,000 clones, over 85% of which are singletons. The data were taken from a study of T cell changes during pregnancy in multiple sclerosis. This CDR3 has 15 residues. From germline, CDR1 is MNHEY and CDR2 SVGAGI. V shed 1 base and J 8 bases; nucleotides not matched to a gene: 7. The chain uses TRBV6-5 and TRBJ2-1; 8 bases match TRBD2. Material: peripheral blood, obtained in the first trimester of pregnancy. The origin of this receptor is a female donor with multiple sclerosis, enrolled in a pregnancy study. In nucleotides, the CDR3 is TGTGCCAGCAGTTACTTCGGGGGGGGCTTGGATGAGCAGTTCTTC. This translates into CASSYFGGGLDEQFF.